The source of this T cell receptor (beta chain) is a study of early T cells in non-severe SARS-CoV-2 infection (TCRdb year 2021). Background for the entire study: Because TCR sequencing relied on bulk RNA taken from unsorted whole blood, pairing of alpha and beta chains was not possible. Points the paper makes about the study in general: VDJdb matching was skewed toward anti-spike CD8 responses and likely underestimated virus-specific expansions by missing private and CD4 specificities.

Set within a cohort of healthcare workers in London, UK, this nested case-control study involved weekly PCR testing of nasopharyngeal swabs along with blood sampling. Healthcare workers were recruited between 23 and 31 March 2020, during the week of the UK lockdown, and were followed weekly for up to roughly 15 weeks. The library was built by means of 5' RACE. Sequencing was carried out with a NextSeq 500. Unique molecular identifiers were attached to individual cDNA molecules in the TCR library protocol so that sequencing error and PCR bias could be corrected. TCR alpha and beta chains were both sequenced, and the abundances of alpha and beta sequences in each sample were closely correlated with each other. On the authors' methods: Decombinator V4 was used to annotate the V gene, J gene and CDR3 of the TCR sequences. Expanded TCRs were defined as changing significantly between any two time points under a Poisson model with p below 0.0001. TCR abundances were normalised to the total number of TCRs sequenced in each sample and reported as counts per million. A search of VDJdb, accessed on 1 November 2021, was run for TCRs annotated to CMV, EBV and SARS-CoV-2, with TCRs annotated for multiple antigens excluded. TCRdb applied fastp at Q25 and MiXCR to the public reads, then kept only in-frame beta chains. Each CDR3 protein gets just one entry, which takes the most common genes and DNA from the rows behind it. These V and J calls derive from TCRdb rather than the authors' analysis. The sample table shows tens of thousands of distinct CDR3 sequences, and 3.6% are seen once. Roughly 6% of the sample is taken by the ten largest.

This clonotype was detected ten times or more. It lacks a known antigen. Base quality data are lacking; no much larger clone is found one base away. The TCR originated in an adult who was a healthcare worker with PCR-confirmed SARS-CoV-2 infection or an uninfected control (not recorded which). The sequenced sample was whole blood.

The nucleotide sequence reads TGTGCCAGCAGCCAAGATCGTACAGCAACCTACGAGCAGTACTTC. Its protein is CASSQDRTATYEQYF. This sequence uses TRBV4-2 and TRBJ2-7; the D segment cannot be called with confidence. V is cut by 0 bases and J by 2 bases, and the space between the germline ends is 11 bases. Measured from the cysteine to the phenylalanine, the CDR3 is 15 residues long. Only CDR3 DNA remains: 45 bases, in frame from the first base. Via the germline V gene, CDR1 is LGHNA and CDR2 YNFKEQ.